The 23 T cell receptor beta chains below come from one sample, sequenced in a study of T cells in Graves' hyperthyroidism and ophthalmopathy. It was RNA transcripts that yielded the amplified TCR beta CDR3 regions. A set of HTBI primers served as the primers for a first-round RT-PCR of the TCR CDR3. TCRdb redid the calling of the multiplex PCR reads with MiXCR, one entry per CDR3 protein. The table has 650,000 to 800,000 distinct CDR3 sequences, about 45% seen once; the top ten hold less than 9%. Sequencing was carried out using peripheral blood or thyroid tissue (not recorded which). The receptor set was obtained from an adult man with Graves' disease, either hyperthyroidism or ophthalmopathy (not recorded which).

V is TRBV12-3 or TRBV12-4 and J is TRBJ1-5; D perhaps matches TRBD1 (6 bases). This CDR3 is built from 16 residues. V dropped 6 bases and J dropped 1 base, with 16 bases sitting between them. The CDR3 reads CASSSDRPGSNQPQHF. The CDR3 DNA reads as TGTGCCAGCAGCTCTGACAGGCCTGGCAGCAATCAGCCCCAGCATTTT.

Notes on this clonotype: One base away lies a much larger clone, so this may be a sequencing read error. The chain joins TRBV29-1 to TRBJ2-7, with D possibly matching TRBD1 (5 bases). This CDR3 is built from 11 residues. Germline CDR1 SQVTM, CDR2 ANQGSEA. V was clipped by 4 bases and J by 4 bases, with 8 bases between them. The CDR3 DNA follows: TGCAGCGTTGTAGACAGATACGAGCAGTACTTC. Protein: CSVVDRYEQYF.

A word on this clonotype: A read error is possible here, since a much larger clone lies one base away. CDR3 bases: TGCAGCGCTCTGTTGGTGGGAGAGACCCAGTACTTC. Its translation: CSALLVGETQYF. The chain links TRBV29-1 to TRBJ2-5; unclear D gene. Germline loops: CDR1 SQVTM, CDR2 ANQGSEA. The ends were cut back, 7 bases at V and 4 bases at J, with 13 bases in the middle. The CDR3 is made up of 12 amino acids.

The chain employs TRBV19 and TRBJ2-5, with 9 bases fitting TRBD1. The CDR3 totals 13 residues. Germline CDR1 and CDR2: LNHDA and SQIVND (reference sequence). With V trimmed by 9 bases and J by 5 bases, 7 bases remained unmatched. DNA for the CDR3: TGTGCCAGCAGGGACAGGGTGGATGAGACCCAGTACTTC. Protein product: CASRDRVDETQYF.

This clonotype has at least ten counts. The CDR3 loop is CSARKAGGETQYF. The DNA of the CDR3 is TGCAGTGCTAGGAAAGCGGGAGGTGAGACCCAGTACTTC. The rearrangement links TRBV20-1 to TRBJ2-5, with TRBD2 matching 9 bases. Trimming at V came to 3 bases and at J to 5 bases, leaving 4 bases not matched to a gene. This CDR3 is 13 amino acids long. CDR1 DFQATT and CDR2 SNEGSKA come from the germline V gene (reference sequence).

This clonotype has just a few counts. The rearrangement joins TRBV11-2 to TRBJ2-5, with D hard to call. CDR3 length: 14 amino acids. In germline, CDR1 is SGHAT, CDR2 FQNNGV. V shed 5 bases and J shed 4 bases, with 14 bases lying between them. CDR3 coding DNA: TGTGCCAGCAGCCAAGAAGTAGGGCCAGAGACCCAGTACTTC. It specifies CASSQEVGPETQYF.

In regard to this clonotype: A much larger clone is a single base away; this may be a read error. No conserved phenylalanine or tryptophan ends this CDR3, so it is likely a read error. The chain is built from TRBV14 and TRBJ1-2, with 8 bases matching TRBD1. The V and J ends lost 6 bases and 4 bases, in that order; junction bases with no gene match: 7. Germline CDR1 is SGHDN and CDR2 is FVKESK. The CDR3 covers 14 residues. This CDR3 is CASSHGQGGYGYTL. For the CDR3, the DNA is TGTGCCAGCAGTCACGGACAGGGTGGCTATGGCTACACCCTC.

This rearrangement joins TRBV5-1 to TRBJ2-7; the match to TRBD1 covers 10 bases. The length of the CDR3 is 17 residues. V lost 0 bases, J lost 4 bases, and 10 bases stayed unmatched. Germline lookup yields CDR1 SGHRS and CDR2 YFSETQ. The CDR3 here is CASSLAGTGDYGYEQYF. The CDR3 DNA reads TGCGCCAGCAGCTTGGCCGGGACAGGGGATTACGGATACGAGCAGTACTTC.

This sequence joins TRBV25-1 and TRBJ2-7; D not certain. The CDR3 extends over 15 amino acids. V shed 3 bases and J shed 3 bases, with 15 bases lying between them. Germline V lookup: CDR1 MGHDK, CDR2 SYGVNS. The CDR3 coding sequence is TGTGCCAGCAGTGACCAGTCTTCTCTAGACTACGAGCAGTACTTC. Protein: CASSDQSSLDYEQYF.

The chain carries TRBV20-1 and TRBJ1-2; a possible D gene is TRBD1 (5 bases). The CDR3 extends over 14 amino acids. CDR1 and CDR2 from the germline V gene are DFQATT and SNEGSKA (reference sequence). Trimming cost V 5 bases and J 2 bases, with 15 bases left between them. Here the CDR3 reads CSAEPSDTNYGYTF. For the CDR3, the DNA is TGCAGTGCTGAGCCGTCGGACACAAACTATGGCTACACCTTC.

As to this clonotype: A much larger clone is a single base away; this may be a read error. The CDR3 region is CSADRGPGRLMNTEAFF. CDR3 nucleotide sequence: TGCAGCGCTGATCGTGGGCCAGGTCGTCTGATGAACACTGAAGCTTTCTTT. V usage is TRBV29-1 and J usage is TRBJ1-1; D remains ambiguous. This CDR3 spans 17 amino acids. V lost 7 bases to trimming and J lost 0 bases, with 24 bases between them. Germline values: CDR1 SQVTM, CDR2 ANQGSEA.

The chain links TRBV6-6 to TRBJ1-1; TRBD1 is a possible D gene (6 bases). V lost 4 bases and J 11 bases, leaving 11 bases between the germline ends. The CDR3 contains 11 residues. CDR1 MNHNY and CDR2 SVGAGI come from the germline V gene (reference sequence). The CDR3 bases are TGTGCCAGCAGTTCGCGGGGGGGCGCTTTCTTT. It translates to CASSSRGGAFF.

The chain combines TRBV24-1 with TRBJ2-5; 14 positions match TRBD2. The CDR3 loop spans 19 amino acids. The V and J ends lost 4 bases and 4 bases, in that order; junction bases with no gene match: 13. Germline-derived CDR1 and CDR2 are KGHDR and SFDVKD. CDR3 in amino acids: CATSDPSGTSGRNGETQYF. Here the CDR3 DNA reads TGTGCCACCAGTGACCCGAGCGGGACTAGCGGGAGAAACGGAGAGACCCAGTACTTC.

As to this clonotype: One end of the junction is discordant with germline, which a read error may explain. The chain is built from TRBV10-3 and TRBJ1-2; no clear D. Per the germline V gene, CDR1 is ENHRY and CDR2 is SYGVKD. The CDR3 is made up of 16 amino acids. CDR3 region: CASSLSDLKDNYGYTF. The CDR3 DNA is TGTGCCAGCAGTTTGTCCGACTTAAAAGACAACTATGGCTACACCTTC.

Only a few counts were recorded for this clonotype. The chain combines TRBV20-1 with TRBJ1-5; TRBD1 might be the D (6 bases). The CDR3 runs to 12 residues. The V end was cut by 6 bases, the J end by 4 bases, with 10 bases between. Germline V gene data show CDR1 as DFQATT and CDR2 as SNEGSKA (reference sequence). CDR3 nucleotides: TGCAGTGCAGGGGGAAAAAATCAGCCCCAGCATTTT. Its translation is CSAGGKNQPQHF.

This clonotype has a count of ten or more. V gene TRBV7-9 combines with J gene TRBJ2-7, with D maybe TRBD1 (6 bases). Germline-derived CDR1 and CDR2 are SEHNR and FQNEAQ (reference sequence). V lost 8 bases to trimming and J lost 4 bases, with 9 bases between them. There are 11 residues in the CDR3. The CDR3 DNA reads TGTGCCAGCGAAGACAGGTACGAGCAGTACTTC. It yields the protein CASEDRYEQYF.

The genes are TRBV9 and TRBJ1-6, with D possibly matching TRBD1 (5 bases). The CDR3 has 15 amino acids. V was shortened by 6 bases and J by 8 bases, with 18 bases between the two germline ends. CDR1 and CDR2 from the germline V gene are SGDLS and YYNGEE. The CDR3 coding sequence is TGTGCCAGCACAGGGTTAGAGGGACTACATTCACCCCTCCACTTT. This translates into CASTGLEGLHSPLHF.

This clonotype was picked up many times. V usage is TRBV7-2 and J usage is TRBJ2-7; 7 nucleotides match TRBD1. J lost 2 bases, V lost 4 bases, and 5 bases had no gene match. In germline, CDR1 is SGHTA, CDR2 FQGNSA. The CDR3 has 14 amino acids. CDR3 nucleotides: TGTGCCAGCAGCTCTAGGACAGGTACCTACGAGCAGTACTTC. It is translated as CASSSRTGTYEQYF. Filled out from reference TRBV7-2 and TRBJ2-7, the complete variable domain reads GAGVSQSPSNKVTEKGKDVELRCDPISGHTALYWYRQSLGQGLEFLIYFQGNSAPDKSGLPSDRFSAERTGGSVSTLTIQRTQQEDSAVYLCASSSRTGTYEQYFGPGTRLTVT.

The chain employs TRBV25-1 and TRBJ2-7; D is perhaps TRBD2 (5 bases). The CDR3 contains 14 residues. Germline CDR1 MGHDK, CDR2 SYGVNS. V lost 2 bases and J 5 bases, leaving 13 bases between the germline ends. In nucleotides, the CDR3 is TGTGCCAGCAGTGAACGAGGGCGCGGCCACGAGCAGTACTTC. It encodes CASSERGRGHEQYF.

The J gene is TRBJ2-2, the V gene TRBV6-1, with D possibly TRBD2 on 6 matching bases. CDR3 length equals 14 residues. Germline V CDR1 and CDR2: MNHNS, SASEGT. V lost 11 bases, J lost 0 bases, and 13 bases lay in between. The DNA for the CDR3 is TGTGCCGCATGTAGCGGAGCGAACACCGGGGAGCTGTTTTTT. Amino acid sequence: CAACSGANTGELFF.

The chain combines TRBV20-1 with TRBJ1-2; no clear D. The CDR3 is 11 residues long. The germline gives CDR1 DFQATT, CDR2 SNEGSKA (reference sequence). The germline V and J ends were trimmed by 6 bases and 7 bases, with 12 bases remaining between them. CDR3 in DNA: TGCAGTGCCAACGCCCGGGGTGGCTACACCTTC. It yields the protein CSANARGGYTF.

This chain links TRBV2 with TRBJ1-2; 7 bases are a match to TRBD1. The CDR3 is 13 amino acids. Germline CDR1 is SNHLY and CDR2 is FYNNEI. V shed 7 bases and J 4 bases; nucleotides not matched to a gene: 6. The CDR3 spells CASTPGGTYGYTF. CDR3 bases: TGTGCCAGCACACCAGGGGGTACCTATGGCTACACCTTC.

In regard to this clonotype: Given a much more abundant clone one base away, this may be a read error. It is likely a read error, because the conserved phenylalanine at the end of the CDR3 is missing. The V gene is TRBV29-1, the J gene TRBJ1-2, with 9 positions matching TRBD1. Germline V gene data show CDR1 as SQVTM and CDR2 as ANQGSEA. The ends lost 4 bases at V and 2 bases at J; junction bases unmatched: 5. The CDR3 has 14 amino acids. The CDR3: CSVATGGGNYGYTL. The CDR3 region has the DNA TGCAGCGTTGCAACAGGGGGCGGAAACTATGGCTACACCCTC.